Each of the 10 T cell receptor beta chains below was sequenced from the same sample in a study of regulatory T cells in long-lasting Graves disease. Arm-PCR of CDR3 regions and iRepertoire HTBI primers were the basis on which TCR beta libraries were built. TCRdb analysed the multiplex PCR reads with MiXCR anew, one entry per CDR3 protein. The data contain fewer than 450,000 distinct CDR3 sequences, around 20% of them seen just once; the ten biggest clones take up 20% to 25%. As to time point: persistent/refractory GD, antithyroid drugs over 5 years with positive TRAb. From RNA extracted from PBMCs, the TCR library was made. Sequencing used peripheral blood mononuclear cells (PBMCs), obtained when the disease was refractory, from a patient treated with antithyroid drugs. The receptor set was obtained from a female donor with Graves disease.

The genes are TRBV5-1 and TRBJ2-1; D possibly uses TRBD1 or TRBD2 (5 bases each). The CDR3 sequence is 14 residues long. V lost 4 bases and J 9 bases, leaving 17 bases between the germline ends. Germline V gene lookup returns CDR1 SGHRS and CDR2 YFSETQ. This CDR3 reads CASSPAPGTAEQFF. CDR3 DNA: TGCGCCAGCAGCCCCGCACCCGGGACGGCTGAGCAGTTCTTC.

This clonotype has only a few counts. This sequence joins TRBV20-1 and TRBJ1-5; D is uncertain. The CDR3 runs 14 residues. Trimming shortened V by 3 bases and J by 4 bases, and 13 bases separated the two germline ends. From germline, CDR1 is DFQATT and CDR2 SNEGSKA (reference sequence). CDR3 in DNA: TGCAGTGCTAGCCCTCCCTTAACTAATCAGCCCCAGCATTTT. This gives the protein CSASPPLTNQPQHF.

About this clonotype: Just one base apart from a much larger clone, this may be a read error. The genes are TRBV6-2 or TRBV6-3 and TRBJ2-7; 8 bases are shared with TRBD2. The CDR3 runs 14 residues. Germline V gene lookup returns CDR1 MNHEY and CDR2 SVGEGT. CDR3 region: CASSVQAGVYGQYF. The CDR3 bases are TGTGCCAGCAGTGTTCAAGCGGGAGTCTACGGGCAGTACTTC.

Comments on this clonotype: A single base is all that separates this from a far larger clone, so a read error is likely. The CDR3 DNA reads as TGTGCCAGCGGAGATAGGGGGAACACTGAAGCTTTCTTT. Translation: CASGDRGNTEAFF. The rearrangement links TRBV7-2 to TRBJ1-1; possibly TRBD1 for D (5 bases). The V end lost 8 bases, the J end lost 1 base, and 11 bases lay between the germline ends. Germline V lookup: CDR1 SGHTA, CDR2 FQGNSA. This CDR3 comprises 13 residues.

This chain joins TRBV20-1 and TRBJ2-5, with D perhaps TRBD2 (7 bases). Germline CDR1 is DFQATT and CDR2 is SNEGSKA (reference sequence). The CDR3 is 18 residues long. Trimming pared 1 base from V and 3 bases from J, leaving 24 bases between. This chain's CDR3 is CSARATLGRQGIKETQYF. CDR3 in DNA: TGCAGTGCTAGAGCCACCCTCGGGAGGCAGGGGATCAAAGAGACCCAGTACTTC.

In this sample, this clonotype turned up many times. V usage is TRBV28 and J usage is TRBJ2-7; 7 bases fit TRBD2. The CDR3 length is 18 residues. The germline V gene has CDR1 MDHEN and CDR2 SYDVKM. Trimming took 4 bases from V and 0 from J; bases not matched to a gene: 15. CDR3 in DNA: TGTGCCAGCAGTTCCCAAGGGCGGGGGACTTCCTCCTCCTACGAGCAGTACTTC. Protein sequence: CASSSQGRGTSSSYEQYF.

V usage is TRBV12-3 or TRBV12-4 and J usage is TRBJ2-2; tentative D call: TRBD2 (5 bases). Trimming shortened V by 3 bases and J by 3 bases, and 17 bases separated the two germline ends. CDR3 length: 17 amino acids. As DNA, the CDR3 is TGTGCCAGCAGTTTTAAAAAGCGGACTCGGGACACCGGGGAGCTGTTTTTT. It yields the protein CASSFKKRTRDTGELFF.

A word on this clonotype: This may come from a read error, since a much larger clone is one base off. V and J are TRBV7-2 and TRBJ1-1; possible D gene TRBD1, 5 bases. This CDR3 comprises 13 residues. CDR1 is SGHTA and CDR2 is FQGNSA in the germline V gene. The DNA of the CDR3 is TGTGCCAGCAGCTTCCCCGACAGCCCGGTTGAACTCTTT. This sequence encodes CASSFPDSPVELF.

This sequence joins TRBV6-4 and TRBJ1-1; the D is unclear. The CDR3 sequence is 11 residues long. V was shortened by 2 bases and J by 9 bases, with 7 bases between the two germline ends. The V gene's germline CDR1 is MRHNA and CDR2 SNTAGT. The DNA for the CDR3 is TGTGCCAGCAGTGACGGCGGGAAAGCTTTCTTT. Amino acid sequence: CASSDGGKAFF.

This sequence joins TRBV18 and TRBJ2-5; D may match TRBD1 or TRBD2 (7 bases each). Germline CDR1 is KGHSH and CDR2 is LQKENI. Between the trimmed V and J ends, which lost 4 bases and 9 bases, there was a span of 18 bases. The CDR3 covers 14 residues. The CDR3 nucleotides are TGTGCCAGCTCACAGGACAGGCCCGGGGGGCCCCAGTACTTC. Translation: CASSQDRPGGPQYF.